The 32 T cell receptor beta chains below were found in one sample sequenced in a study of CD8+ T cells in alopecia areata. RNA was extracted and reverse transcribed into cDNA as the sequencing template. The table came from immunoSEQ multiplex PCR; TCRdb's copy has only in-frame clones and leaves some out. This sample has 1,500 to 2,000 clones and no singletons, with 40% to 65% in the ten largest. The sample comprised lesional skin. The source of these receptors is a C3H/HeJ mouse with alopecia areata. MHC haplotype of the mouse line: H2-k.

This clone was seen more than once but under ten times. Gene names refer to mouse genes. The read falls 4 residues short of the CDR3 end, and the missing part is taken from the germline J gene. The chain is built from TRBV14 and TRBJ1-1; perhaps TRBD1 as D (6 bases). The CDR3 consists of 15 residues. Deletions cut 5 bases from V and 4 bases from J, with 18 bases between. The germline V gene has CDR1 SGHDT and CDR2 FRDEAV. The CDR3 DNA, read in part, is TGTGCCAGCAGAAATCCCCGGGGGGCTGGCACA. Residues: CASRNPRGAGT. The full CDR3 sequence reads CASRNPRGAGTEVFF.

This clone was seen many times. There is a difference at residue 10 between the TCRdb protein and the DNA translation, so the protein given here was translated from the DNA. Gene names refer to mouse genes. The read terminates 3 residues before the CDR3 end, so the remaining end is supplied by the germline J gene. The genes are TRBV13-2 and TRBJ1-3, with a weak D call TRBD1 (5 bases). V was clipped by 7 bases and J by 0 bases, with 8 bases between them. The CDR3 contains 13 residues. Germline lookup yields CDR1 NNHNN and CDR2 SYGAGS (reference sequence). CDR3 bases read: TGTGCCAGCTTGGACACTTCTGGAAATACG. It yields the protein CASLDTSGNT. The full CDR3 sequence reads CASLDTSGNTLYF.

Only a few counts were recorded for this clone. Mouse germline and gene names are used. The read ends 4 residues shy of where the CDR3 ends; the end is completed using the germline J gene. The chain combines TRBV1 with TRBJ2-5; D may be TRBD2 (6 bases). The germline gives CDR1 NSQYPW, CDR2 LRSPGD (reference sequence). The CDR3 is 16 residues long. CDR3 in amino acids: CTCSADPDWGRDTQYF. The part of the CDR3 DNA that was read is TGCACCTGCAGTGCAGATCCGGATTGGGGGAGAGAC.

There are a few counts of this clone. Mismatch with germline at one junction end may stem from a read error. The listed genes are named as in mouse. CDR3 sequence reads: CASGDSLGLGSYEQYF. CDR3 bases read: TGTGCCAGCGGTGATTCTTTGGGACTGGGGTCCTAT. The chain is built from TRBV13-1 and TRBJ2-7; 10 bases line up with TRBD2. The read ends 4 residues before the CDR3 terminus; that terminus is restored from the germline J gene. This CDR3 has 16 amino acids. Germline CDR1 reads NSHNY; CDR2 reads SYGAGN.

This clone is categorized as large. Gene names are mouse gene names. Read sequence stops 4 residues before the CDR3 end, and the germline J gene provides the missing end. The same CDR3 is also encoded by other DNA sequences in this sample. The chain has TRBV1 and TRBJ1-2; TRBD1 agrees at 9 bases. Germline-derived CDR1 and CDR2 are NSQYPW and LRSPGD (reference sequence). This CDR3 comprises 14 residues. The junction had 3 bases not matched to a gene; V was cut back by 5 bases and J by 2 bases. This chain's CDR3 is CTCSLDRGNSDYTF. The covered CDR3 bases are TGCACCTGCAGTCTGGACAGGGGTAACTCC.

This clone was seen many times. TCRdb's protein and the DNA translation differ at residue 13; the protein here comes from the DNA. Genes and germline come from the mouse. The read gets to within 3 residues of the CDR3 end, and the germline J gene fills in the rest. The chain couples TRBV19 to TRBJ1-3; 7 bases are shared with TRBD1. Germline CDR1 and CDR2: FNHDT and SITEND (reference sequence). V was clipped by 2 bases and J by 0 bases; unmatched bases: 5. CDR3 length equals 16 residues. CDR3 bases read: TGTGCCAGCAGTATGGTGGACAGGAGTTCTGGAAATACG. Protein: CASSMVDRSSGNT. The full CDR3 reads CASSMVDRSSGNTLYF.

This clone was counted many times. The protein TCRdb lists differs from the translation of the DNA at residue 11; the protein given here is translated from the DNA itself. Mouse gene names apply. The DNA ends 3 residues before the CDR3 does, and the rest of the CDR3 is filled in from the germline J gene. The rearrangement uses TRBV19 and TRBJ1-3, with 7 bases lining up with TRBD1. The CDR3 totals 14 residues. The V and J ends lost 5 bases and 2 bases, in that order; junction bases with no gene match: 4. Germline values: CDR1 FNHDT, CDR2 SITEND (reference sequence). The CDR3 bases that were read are TGTGCCAGCAGCCCAACAGGGGCTGGAAATACG. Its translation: CASSPTGAGNT. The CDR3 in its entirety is CASSPTGAGNTLYF.

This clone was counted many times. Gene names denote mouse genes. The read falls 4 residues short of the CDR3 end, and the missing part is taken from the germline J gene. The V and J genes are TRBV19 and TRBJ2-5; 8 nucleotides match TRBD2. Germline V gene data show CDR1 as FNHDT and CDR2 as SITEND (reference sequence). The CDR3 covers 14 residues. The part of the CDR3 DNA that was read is TGTGCCAGCAGCCCGGGGGGGCGCGAAGAC. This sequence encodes CASSPGGRED. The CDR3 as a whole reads CASSPGGREDTQYF.

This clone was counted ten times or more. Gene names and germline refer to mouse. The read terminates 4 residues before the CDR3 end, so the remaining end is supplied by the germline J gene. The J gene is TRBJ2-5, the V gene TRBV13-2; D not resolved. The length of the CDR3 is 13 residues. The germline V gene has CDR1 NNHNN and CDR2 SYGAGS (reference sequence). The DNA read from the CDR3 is TGTGCCAGCGGTGACACCGCGGGAGAC. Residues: CASGDTAGD. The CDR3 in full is CASGDTAGDTQYF.

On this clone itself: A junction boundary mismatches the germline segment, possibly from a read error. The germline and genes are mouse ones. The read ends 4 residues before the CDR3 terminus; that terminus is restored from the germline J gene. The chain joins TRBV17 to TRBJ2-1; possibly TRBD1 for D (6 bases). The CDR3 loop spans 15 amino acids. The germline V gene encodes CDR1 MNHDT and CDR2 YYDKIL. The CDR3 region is CASSRPRGNYAEQFF. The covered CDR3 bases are TGTGCCAGCAGCAGGCCCAGGGGTAACTATGCT.

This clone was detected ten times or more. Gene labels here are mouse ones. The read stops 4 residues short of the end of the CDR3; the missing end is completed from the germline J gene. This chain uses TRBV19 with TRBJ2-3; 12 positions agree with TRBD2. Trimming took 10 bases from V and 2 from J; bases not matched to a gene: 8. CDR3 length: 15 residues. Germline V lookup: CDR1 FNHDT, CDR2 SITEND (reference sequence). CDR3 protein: CASTGGARDAETLYF. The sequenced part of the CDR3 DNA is TGTGCCTCGACTGGGGGGGCGCGGGATGCAGAA.

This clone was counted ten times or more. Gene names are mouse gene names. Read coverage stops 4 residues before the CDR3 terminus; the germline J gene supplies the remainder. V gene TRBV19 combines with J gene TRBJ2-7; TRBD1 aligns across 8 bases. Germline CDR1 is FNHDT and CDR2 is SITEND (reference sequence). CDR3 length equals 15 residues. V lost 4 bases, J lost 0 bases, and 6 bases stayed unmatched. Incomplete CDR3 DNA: TGTGCCAGCAGTGCATACAGGGGGTTCTCCTAT. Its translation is CASSAYRGFSY. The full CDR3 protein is CASSAYRGFSYEQYF. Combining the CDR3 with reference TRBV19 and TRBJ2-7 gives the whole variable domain GGIITQTPKFLIGQEGQKLTLKCQQNFNHDTMYWYRQDSGKGLRLIYYSITENDLQKGDLSEGYDASREKKSSFSLTVTSAQKNEMAVFLCASSAYRGFSYEQYFGPGTRLTVL.

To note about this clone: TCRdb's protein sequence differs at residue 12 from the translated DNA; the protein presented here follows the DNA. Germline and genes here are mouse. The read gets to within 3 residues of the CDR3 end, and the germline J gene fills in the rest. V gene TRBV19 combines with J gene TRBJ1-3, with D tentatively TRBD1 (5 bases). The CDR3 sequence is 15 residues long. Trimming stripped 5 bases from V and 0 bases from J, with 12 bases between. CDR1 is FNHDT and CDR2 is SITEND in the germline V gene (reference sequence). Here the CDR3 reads CASRADSLSGNTLYF. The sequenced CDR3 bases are TGTGCCAGCAGGGCCGACAGCCTTTCTGGAAATACG.

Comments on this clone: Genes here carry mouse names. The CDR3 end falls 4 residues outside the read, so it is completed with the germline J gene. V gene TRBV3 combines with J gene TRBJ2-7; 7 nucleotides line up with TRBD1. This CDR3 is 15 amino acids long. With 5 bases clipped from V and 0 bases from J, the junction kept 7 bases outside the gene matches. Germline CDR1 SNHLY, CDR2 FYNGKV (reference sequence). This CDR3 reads CASSRPRGSSYEQYF. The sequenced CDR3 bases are TGTGCCAGCAGCCGCCCCAGGGGGTCCTCCTAT. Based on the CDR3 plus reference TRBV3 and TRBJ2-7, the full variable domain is GPKVLQIPSHQIIDMGQMVTLNCDPVSNHLYFYWYKQILGQQMEFLVNFYNGKVMEKSKLFKDQFSVERPDGSYFTLKIQPTALEDSAVYFCASSRPRGSSYEQYFGPGTRLTVL.

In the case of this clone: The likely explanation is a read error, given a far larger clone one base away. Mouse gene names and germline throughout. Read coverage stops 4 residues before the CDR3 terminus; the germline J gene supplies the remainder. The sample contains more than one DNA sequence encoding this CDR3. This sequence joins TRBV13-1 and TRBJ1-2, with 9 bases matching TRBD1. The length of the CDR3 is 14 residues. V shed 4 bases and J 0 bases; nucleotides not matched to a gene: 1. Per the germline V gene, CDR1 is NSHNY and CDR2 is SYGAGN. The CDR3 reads CASSRDRANSDYTF. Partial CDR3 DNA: TGTGCCAGCAGTAGGGACAGGGCAAACTCC.

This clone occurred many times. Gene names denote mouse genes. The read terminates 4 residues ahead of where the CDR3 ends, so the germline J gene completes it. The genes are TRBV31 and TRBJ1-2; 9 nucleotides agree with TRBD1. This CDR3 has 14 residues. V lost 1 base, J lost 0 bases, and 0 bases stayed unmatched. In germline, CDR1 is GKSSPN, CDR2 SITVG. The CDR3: CAWSRDRANSDYTF. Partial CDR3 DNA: TGTGCCTGGAGTCGGGACAGGGCAAACTCC.

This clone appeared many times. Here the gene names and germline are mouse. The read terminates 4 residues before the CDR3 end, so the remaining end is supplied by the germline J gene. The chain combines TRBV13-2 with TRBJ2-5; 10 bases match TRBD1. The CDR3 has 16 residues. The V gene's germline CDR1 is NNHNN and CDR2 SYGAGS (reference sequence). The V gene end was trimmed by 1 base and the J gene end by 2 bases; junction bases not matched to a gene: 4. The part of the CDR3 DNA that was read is TGTGCCAGCGGTGATTGGGACAGGGGAGGCCAAGAC. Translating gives CASGDWDRGGQD. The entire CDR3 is CASGDWDRGGQDTQYF.

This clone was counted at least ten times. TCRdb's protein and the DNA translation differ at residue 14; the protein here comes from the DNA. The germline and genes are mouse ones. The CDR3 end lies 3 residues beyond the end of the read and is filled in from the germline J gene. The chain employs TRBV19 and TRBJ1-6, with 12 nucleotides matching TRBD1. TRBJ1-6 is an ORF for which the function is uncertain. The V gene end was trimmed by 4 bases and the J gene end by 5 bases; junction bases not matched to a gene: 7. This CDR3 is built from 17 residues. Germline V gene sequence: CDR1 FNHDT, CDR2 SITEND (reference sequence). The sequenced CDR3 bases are TGTGCCAGCAGTGATGGGGACAGGGGGCGGGATAATTCGCCC. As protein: CASSDGDRGRDNSP. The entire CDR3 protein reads CASSDGDRGRDNSPLYF.

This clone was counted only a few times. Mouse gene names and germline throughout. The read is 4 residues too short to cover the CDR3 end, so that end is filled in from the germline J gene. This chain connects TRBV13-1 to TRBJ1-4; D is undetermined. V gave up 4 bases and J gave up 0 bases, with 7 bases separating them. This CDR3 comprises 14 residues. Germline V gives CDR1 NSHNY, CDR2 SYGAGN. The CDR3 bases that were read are TGTGCCAGCAGTATTAGGGTTTCCAACGAA. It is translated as CASSIRVSNE. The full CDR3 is CASSIRVSNERLFF.

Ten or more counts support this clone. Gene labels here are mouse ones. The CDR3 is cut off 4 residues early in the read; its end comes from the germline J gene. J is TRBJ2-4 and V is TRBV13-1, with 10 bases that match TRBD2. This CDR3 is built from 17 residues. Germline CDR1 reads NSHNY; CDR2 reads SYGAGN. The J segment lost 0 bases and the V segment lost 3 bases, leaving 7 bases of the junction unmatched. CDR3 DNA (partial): TGTGCCAGCAGTGGCCTCCGGGACTGGGGTAGTCAAAAC. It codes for CASSGLRDWGSQN. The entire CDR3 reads CASSGLRDWGSQNTLYF.

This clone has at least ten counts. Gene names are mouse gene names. The CDR3: CASSDADRANSDYTF. The DNA read from the CDR3 is TGTGCCAGCAGTGATGCGGACAGGGCAAACTCC. The genes are TRBV13-1 and TRBJ1-2, with 8 bases identical to TRBD1. The read ends 4 residues early relative to the CDR3; the germline J gene fills the gap. V lost 0 bases, J lost 0 bases, and 1 base stayed unmatched. CDR3 size: 15 residues. Germline V lookup: CDR1 NSHNY, CDR2 SYGAGN.

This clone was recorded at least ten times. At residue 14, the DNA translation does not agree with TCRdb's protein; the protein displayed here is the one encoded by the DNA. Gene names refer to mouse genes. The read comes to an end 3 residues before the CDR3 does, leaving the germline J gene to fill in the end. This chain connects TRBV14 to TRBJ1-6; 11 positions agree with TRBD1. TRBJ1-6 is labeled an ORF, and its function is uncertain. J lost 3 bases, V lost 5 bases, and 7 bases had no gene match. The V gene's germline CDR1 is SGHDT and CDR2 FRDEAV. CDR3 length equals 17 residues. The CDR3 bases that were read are TGTGCCAGCAGAAGCTCGGGACAGGGGGGCTATAATTCGCCC. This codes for CASRSSGQGGYNSP. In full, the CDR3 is CASRSSGQGGYNSPLYF.

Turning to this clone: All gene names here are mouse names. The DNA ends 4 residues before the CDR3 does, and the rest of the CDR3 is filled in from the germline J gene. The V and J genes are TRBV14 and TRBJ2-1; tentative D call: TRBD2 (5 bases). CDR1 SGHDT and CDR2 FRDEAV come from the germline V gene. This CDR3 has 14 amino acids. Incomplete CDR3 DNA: TGTGCCAGCAGTCACCCGGCTGGGAGGGCT. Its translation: CASSHPAGRA. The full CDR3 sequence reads CASSHPAGRAEQFF.

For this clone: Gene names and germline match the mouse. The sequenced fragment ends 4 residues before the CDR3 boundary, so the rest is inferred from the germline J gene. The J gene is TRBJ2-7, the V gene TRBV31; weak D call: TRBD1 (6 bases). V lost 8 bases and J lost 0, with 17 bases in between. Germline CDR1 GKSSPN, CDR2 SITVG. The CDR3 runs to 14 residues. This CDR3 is CASSILQGSYEQYF. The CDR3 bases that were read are TGTGCCAGCAGTATCTTACAGGGCTCCTAT.

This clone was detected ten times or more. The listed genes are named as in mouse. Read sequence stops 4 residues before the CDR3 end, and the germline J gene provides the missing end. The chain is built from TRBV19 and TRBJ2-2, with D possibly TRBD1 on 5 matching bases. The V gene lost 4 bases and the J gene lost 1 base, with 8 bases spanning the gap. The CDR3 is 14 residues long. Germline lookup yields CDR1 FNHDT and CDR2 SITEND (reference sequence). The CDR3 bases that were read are TGTGCCAGCAGTCGGACAAAAAACACCGGG. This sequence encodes CASSRTKNTG. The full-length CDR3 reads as CASSRTKNTGQLYF. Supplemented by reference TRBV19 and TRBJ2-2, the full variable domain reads GGIITQTPKFLIGQEGQKLTLKCQQNFNHDTMYWYRQDSGKGLRLIYYSITENDLQKGDLSEGYDASREKKSSFSLTVTSAQKNEMAVFLCASSRTKNTGQLYFGEGSKLTVL.

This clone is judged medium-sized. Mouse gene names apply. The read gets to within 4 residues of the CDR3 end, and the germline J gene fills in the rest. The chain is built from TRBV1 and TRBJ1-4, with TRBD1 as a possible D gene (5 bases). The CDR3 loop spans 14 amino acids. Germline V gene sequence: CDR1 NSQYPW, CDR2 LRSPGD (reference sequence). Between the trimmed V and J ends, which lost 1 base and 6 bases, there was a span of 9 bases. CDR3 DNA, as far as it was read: TGCACCTGCAGTGCAGTCAGGGATGACGAA. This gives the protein CTCSAVRDDE. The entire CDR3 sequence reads CTCSAVRDDERLFF.

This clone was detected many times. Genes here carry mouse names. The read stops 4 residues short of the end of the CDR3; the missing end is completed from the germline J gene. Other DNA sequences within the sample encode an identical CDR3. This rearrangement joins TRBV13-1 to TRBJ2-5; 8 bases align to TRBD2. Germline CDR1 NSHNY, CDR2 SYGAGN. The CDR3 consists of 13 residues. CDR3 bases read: TGTGCCAGCAGTGATCGGGACTGGGAC. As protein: CASSDRDWD. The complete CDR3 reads CASSDRDWDTQYF.

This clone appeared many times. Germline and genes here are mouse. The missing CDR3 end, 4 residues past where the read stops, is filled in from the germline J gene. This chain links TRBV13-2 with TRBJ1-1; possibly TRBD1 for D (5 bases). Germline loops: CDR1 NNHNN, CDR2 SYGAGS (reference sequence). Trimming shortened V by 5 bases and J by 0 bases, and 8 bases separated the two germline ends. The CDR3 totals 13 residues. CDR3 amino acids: CASGDTANTEVFF. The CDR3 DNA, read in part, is TGTGCCAGCGGGGACACTGCAAACACA.

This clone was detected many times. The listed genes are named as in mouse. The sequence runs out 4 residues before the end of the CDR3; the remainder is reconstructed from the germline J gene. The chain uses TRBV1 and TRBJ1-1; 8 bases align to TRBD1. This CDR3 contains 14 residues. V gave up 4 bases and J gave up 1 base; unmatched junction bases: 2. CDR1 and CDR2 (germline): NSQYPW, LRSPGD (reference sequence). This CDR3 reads CTCSGGQGNTEVFF. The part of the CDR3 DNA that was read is TGCACCTGCAGTGGAGGACAGGGGAACACA.

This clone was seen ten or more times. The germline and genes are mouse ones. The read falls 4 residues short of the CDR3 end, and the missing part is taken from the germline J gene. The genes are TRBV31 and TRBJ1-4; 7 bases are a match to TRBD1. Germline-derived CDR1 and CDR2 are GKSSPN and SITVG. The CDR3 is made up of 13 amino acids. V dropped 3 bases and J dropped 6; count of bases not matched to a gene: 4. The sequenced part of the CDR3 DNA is TGTGCCTGGAGGAAGGGGGCGCACGAA. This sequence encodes CAWRKGAHE. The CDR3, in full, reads CAWRKGAHERLFF. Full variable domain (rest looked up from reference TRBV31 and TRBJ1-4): AQTIHQWPVAEIKAVGSPLSLGCTIKGKSSPNLYWYWQATGGTLQQLFYSITVGQVESVVQLNLSASRPKDDQFILSTEKLLLSHSGFYLCAWRKGAHERLFFGHGTKLSVL.

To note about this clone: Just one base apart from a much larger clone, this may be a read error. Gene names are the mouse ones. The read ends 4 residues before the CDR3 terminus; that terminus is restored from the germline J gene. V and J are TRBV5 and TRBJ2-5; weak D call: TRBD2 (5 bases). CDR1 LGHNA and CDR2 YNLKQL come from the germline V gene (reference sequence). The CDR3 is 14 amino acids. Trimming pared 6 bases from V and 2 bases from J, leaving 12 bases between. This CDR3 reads CASSPTGGQDTQYF. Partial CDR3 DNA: TGTGCCAGCAGTCCTACTGGTGGCCAAGAC.

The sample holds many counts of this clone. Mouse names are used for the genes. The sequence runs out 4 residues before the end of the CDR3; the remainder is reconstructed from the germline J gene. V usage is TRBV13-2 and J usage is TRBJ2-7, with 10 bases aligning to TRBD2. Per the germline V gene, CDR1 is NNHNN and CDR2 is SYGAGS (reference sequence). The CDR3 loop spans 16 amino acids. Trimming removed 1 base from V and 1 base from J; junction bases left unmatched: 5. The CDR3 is CASGDSLGLGSYEQYF. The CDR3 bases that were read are TGTGCCAGCGGTGATTCTTTGGGACTGGGGTCCTAT.